This TCR beta chain emerged from a study of blood T cell repertoires in COVID-19. The wider study: Samples came from the United States, Italy and Spain, spanning acute and convalescent COVID-19. In each case, the material was cDNA or gDNA derived from T cells, B-cell-depleted T cells, or PBMCs.

Authors' methods: Amplifying reference gene primers gave estimates of nucleated cell counts. Sequencing was performed with immunoSEQ multiplex PCR; in TCRdb, only in-frame clones are kept and a portion is missing. The DNA gave D and trimming, while V, J and clone size come from that table. The table has more than 350,000 clones, nearly 90% seen once; the top ten hold approximately 1.5%. Participants, about 18 to 90 years old, spanned under 25 US areas. The clonotype originates from a woman between 18 and 29 years old who had been exposed to COVID-19. Material: PBMCs or T cells enriched from blood (not recorded which).

In DNA, the CDR3 is TGTGCCAGCAGGGCGGGAGGGCCGTACAATGAGCAGTTCTTC. Its translation is CASRAGGPYNEQFF. J is TRBJ2-1 and V is TRBV7-2; TRBD2 matches 9 bases. V trimming: 6 bases; J trimming: 4 bases; junction bases outside the gene matches: 4. The CDR3 covers 14 residues. Germline loops: CDR1 SGHTA, CDR2 FQGNSA.